This T cell receptor beta chain derives from a study of blood T cell repertoires in COVID-19. CDR1 and CDR2 (germline): SGHVS, FNYEAQ. This CDR3 spans 15 amino acids. V trimming: 5 bases; J trimming: 8 bases; junction bases outside the gene matches: 10. For recovered donors of Cohort 3, there were two negative PCRs, clearance, or symptom resolution. Some clones are missing from TCRdb's copy, which holds only in-frame ones; the method was immunoSEQ multiplex PCR. The data hold hundreds of thousands of clones, with 70% to 90% observed a single time. The V and J genes are TRBV7-6 and TRBJ2-2; the match to TRBD2 covers 8 bases. The clonotype originates from a man aged 25-40 years who had recovered from COVID-19. What was sequenced was PBMCs or T cells enriched from blood (not recorded which). CDR3 loop: CASSGLSGGRGELFF. The CDR3, as DNA: TGTGCCAGCAGCGGACTAAGCGGGGGAAGAGGGGAGCTGTTTTTT.